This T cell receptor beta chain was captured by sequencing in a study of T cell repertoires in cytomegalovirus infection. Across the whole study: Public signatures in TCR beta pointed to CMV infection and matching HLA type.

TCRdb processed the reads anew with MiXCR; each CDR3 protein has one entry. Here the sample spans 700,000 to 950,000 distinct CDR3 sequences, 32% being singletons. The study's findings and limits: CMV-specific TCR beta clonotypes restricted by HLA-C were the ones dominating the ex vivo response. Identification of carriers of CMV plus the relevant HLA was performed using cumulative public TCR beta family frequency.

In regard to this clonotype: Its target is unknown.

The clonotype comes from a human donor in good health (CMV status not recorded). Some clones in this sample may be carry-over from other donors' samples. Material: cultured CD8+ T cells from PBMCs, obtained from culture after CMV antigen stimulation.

The CDR3 loop is CASSELAGTYNEQFF. DNA for the CDR3: TGTGCCAGCAGTGAATTAGCAGGAACCTACAATGAGCAGTTCTTC. The chain couples TRBV6-1 to TRBJ2-1; no clear D gene. The CDR3 is 15 amino acids. Germline lookup yields CDR1 MNHNS and CDR2 SASEGT. Trimming left V 2 bases short and J 2 bases short, with 10 bases between.